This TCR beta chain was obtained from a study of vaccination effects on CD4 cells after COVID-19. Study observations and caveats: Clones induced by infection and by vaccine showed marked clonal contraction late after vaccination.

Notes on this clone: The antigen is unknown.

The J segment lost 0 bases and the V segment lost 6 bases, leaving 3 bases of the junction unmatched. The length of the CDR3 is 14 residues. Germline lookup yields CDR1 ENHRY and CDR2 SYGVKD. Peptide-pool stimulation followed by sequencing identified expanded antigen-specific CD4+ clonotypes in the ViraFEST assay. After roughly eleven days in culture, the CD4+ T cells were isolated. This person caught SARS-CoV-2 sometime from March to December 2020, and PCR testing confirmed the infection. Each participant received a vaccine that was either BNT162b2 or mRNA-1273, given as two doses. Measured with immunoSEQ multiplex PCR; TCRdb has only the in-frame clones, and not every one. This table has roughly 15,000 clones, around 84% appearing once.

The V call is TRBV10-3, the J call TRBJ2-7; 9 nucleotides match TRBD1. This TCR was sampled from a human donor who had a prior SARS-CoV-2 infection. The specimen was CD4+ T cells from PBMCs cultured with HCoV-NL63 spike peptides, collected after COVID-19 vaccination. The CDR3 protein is CAISGDRDSYEQYF. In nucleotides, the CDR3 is TGTGCCATCAGCGGGGACAGGGACTCCTACGAGCAGTACTTC.